Sequencing of this T cell receptor (beta chain) was carried out in a study of T cells in narcolepsy. Study-wide results and caveats: Reportedly, autoreactive clonotypes were serially detected in patients' blood but not controls'. HCRT-specific and TRIB2-specific autoreactive clonotypes appeared among same-patient CSF and blood CD4+ clonotypes.

Clones were sequenced by immunoSEQ multiplex PCR, and TCRdb holds only the in-frame ones, with some missing. The sample shows around 17,000 clones, roughly two thirds of them seen only once. Of note for this clone: What it binds is not known.

Trimming removed 4 bases at V and 4 bases at J, with 13 bases between. Germline loops: CDR1 SGHAT, CDR2 FQNNGV. This CDR3 has 14 residues. V usage is TRBV11-2 and J usage is TRBJ1-2, with a possible D match to TRBD1 (5 bases). Sequencing was done on a sample of CD45RA- memory CD8+ T cells from PBMCs. This TCR derives from a human donor with narcolepsy. CDR3 in DNA: TGTGCCAGCAGCTGGGACGACGGCATCTATGGCTACACCTTC. Protein product: CASSWDDGIYGYTF.